This T cell receptor (beta chain) appears in the sequencing data of a study of blood T cell repertoires in COVID-19. Across the whole study: COVID-19 samples from acute and convalescent phases originated in the United States, Italy and Spain. T cells, B-cell-depleted T cells, or PBMCs supplied cDNA or gDNA.

As processed by the authors: Estimates of nucleated cell counts were drawn from the amplification of reference gene primers. Sequenced by immunoSEQ multiplex PCR; TCRdb stores in-frame clones only, minus some. Clonal size and the V and J genes are those of that table, whereas D and trimming came from the DNA. This table has roughly 120,000 clones, about 85% appearing once. V was trimmed by 4 bases and J by 2 bases, leaving 8 bases between them. Germline-derived CDR1 and CDR2 are SGHRS and YFSETQ. This CDR3 region has 13 residues. This chain joins TRBV5-1 and TRBJ2-3, with D possibly TRBD2 on 5 matching bases. The source material was peripheral blood. The sequence came from a man in his sixties with acute or convalescent COVID-19. CDR3 nucleotides: TGCGCCAGCAGCCCACGGGACACAGATACGCAGTATTTT. Translated: CASSPRDTDTQYF.